This T cell receptor (beta chain) originates from a study of blood T cell repertoires in COVID-19. Turning to the study itself: COVID-19 samples collected from the United States, Italy and Spain covered acute and convalescent phases. Sources were T cells, B-cell-depleted T cells, or PBMCs; the material itself was cDNA or gDNA.

Trimming took off 6 bases at V and 4 bases at J, with 12 bases between the two ends. The CDR3 has 13 amino acids. Germline assignment: CDR1 MNHEY and CDR2 SMNVEV (reference sequence). In the source study's methods: From reference gene primer amplification, estimates of nucleated cell counts were derived. The method was immunoSEQ multiplex PCR; TCRdb's version includes in-frame clones alone and lacks a portion of them. The V and J calls and clone size come from that table; D and trimming were worked out from the DNA. This table has some 250,000 clones, 75% to 90% appearing once. This clone was seen once.

This TCR came from a woman aged 25 to 39 who had recovered from COVID-19. Sequences were obtained from peripheral blood. The V call is TRBV27, the J call TRBJ1-2, with D perhaps TRBD1 (5 bases). The CDR3 region is CASRPTASYGYTF. CDR3 coding DNA: TGTGCCAGCAGGCCGACAGCCTCCTATGGCTACACCTTC.